These T cell receptor beta chains were read from a single sample in a study of T cells in Graves' hyperthyroidism and ophthalmopathy. TCRdb redid the calling of the multiplex PCR reads with MiXCR, one entry per CDR3 protein. The profile shows around 420,000 distinct CDR3 sequences, approximately 14% of them singletons. The source material was blood. Receptor source: a woman in her late teens or twenties with Graves' hyperthyroidism. Both conserved end residues are trimmed from each CDR3.

v_call	j_call	cdr3_aa
TRBV20-1	TRBJ2-3	SARPGKNRPATDTQY
TRBV3-1	TRBJ1-5	ASSQTSYSNQPQH
TRBV7-2	TRBJ2-5	ASSIHGADFQETQY
TRBV3-1	TRBJ2-2	ASSPKGRAMGTGELF
TRBV7-9	TRBJ2-7	ASSPRDRDYEQY
TRBV28	TRBJ2-1	ASSLGGWGQF
TRBV20-1	TRBJ1-1	SARDPSMNTEAF
TRBV10-3	TRBJ1-5	AISEFKGSNQPQH
TRBV6-5	TRBJ2-3	ASSYGPRDTQY
TRBV29-1	TRBJ2-2	SVGNTGVGGELF
TRBV28	TRBJ2-7	ASSLTLQGGGYEQY
TRBV3-1	TRBJ1-3	ASSQEPGGASSGNTIY
TRBV12-3/TRBV12-4	TRBJ2-2	ASSLADTGELF
TRBV6-1	TRBJ2-7	ASSWPGNRDEQY
TRBV20-1	TRBJ2-3	SATGTASTDTQY
TRBV28	TRBJ2-5	ASSLGGADETQY
TRBV28	TRBJ2-7	ASSSPGIHEQY
TRBV27	TRBJ1-2	ASRRNPRGGYT
TRBV29-1	TRBJ1-2	SCWGSYGYT
TRBV27	TRBJ1-2	ASSFDGGLWDGYT
TRBV15	TRBJ2-7	ATSRGLAGGPSDEQY
TRBV19	TRBJ1-2	ASLPGTGGVYGYT
TRBV20-1	TRBJ1-5	SASHGGNQPQH
TRBV12-3/TRBV12-4	TRBJ1-1	ASSPWLGLDTEAF
TRBV5-1	TRBJ2-1	ASSFRGVGLAVSKDEQF
TRBV4-1	TRBJ2-3	ASSQVPPWDTQY
TRBV14	TRBJ2-2	ASSPQQGNTGELF
TRBV5-5	TRBJ1-1	ASSLELMRQGSLNTEAF
TRBV3-1	TRBJ2-1	ASSQGTGDNEQF
TRBV28	TRBJ2-2	ASHILTSGRVDTGELF
TRBV7-2	TRBJ1-1	ASSLGAGWNTEAF
TRBV5-1	TRBJ1-3	ASSPGGTGAGNTIY
TRBV20-1	TRBJ1-3	SASMQGGNTIY
TRBV7-8	TRBJ2-1	ASGSGRGIDEQF
TRBV3-1	TRBJ2-7	ASSSWTGRSSYEQY
TRBV4-1	TRBJ2-3	ASSQGGPQGTDTQY
TRBV2	TRBJ1-2	AIPGRGGYGYT
TRBV6-1	TRBJ2-4	ASSEAGGSGAKNIQY
TRBV5-6	TRBJ1-2	ASSPTDILLYGYT
TRBV28	TRBJ1-2	ASSLSGSLAPGYT
TRBV27	TRBJ1-6	ASRAGFLNSALH
TRBV7-9	TRBJ1-2	ASSPMDTTNYGYT
TRBV6-5	TRBJ2-5	ASSYAETQY
TRBV2	TRBJ2-3	ASLVVAEGSTDTQY